The clone carrying this TCR beta chain has just a few counts. This sample is drawn from a study of identical twins. TCRdb re-called the 5' RACE reads with MiXCR, one entry per CDR3 protein. The sample includes roughly 720,000 distinct CDR3 sequences, around a sixth seen only once; the top ten take 13%. V lost 0 bases and J 3 bases, leaving 11 bases between the germline ends. This CDR3 region has 15 residues. CDR1 and CDR2 from the germline V gene are DFQATT and SNEGSKA (reference sequence). These records were also assigned to another study, of T cells expressing NK-cell markers.

The TCR was taken from a woman aged 18 to 35 in good health. The chain has TRBV20-1 and TRBJ2-2; D not resolved. The sequenced sample was PBMCs. Here the CDR3 DNA reads TGCAGTGCTAGAGATCGGACCACGTACACCGGGGAGCTGTTTTTT. Translating it yields CSARDRTTYTGELFF.